The 16 T cell receptor beta chains presented below share a single source sample, sequenced in a study of shared clonotypes between healthy human individuals. The repertoire was sequenced with immunoSEQ multiplex PCR; TCRdb's copy has only in-frame clones and lacks some. The sample has about 190,000 clones, around 63% seen once. Source material: memory CD4+ T cells sorted from blood. Regarding subset: CD45RA-negative fraction. The receptors derive from a man aged 25 to 40 in good health.

V and J are TRBV2 and TRBJ2-1, with a possible D match to TRBD1 (5 bases). The CDR3 totals 13 residues. Germline lookup yields CDR1 SNHLY and CDR2 FYNNEI. V dropped 4 bases and J dropped 5 bases, with 9 bases sitting between them. The CDR3 loop is CASSVAQDNEQFF. In nucleotides, the CDR3 is TGTGCCAGCAGTGTTGCACAGGACAATGAGCAGTTCTTC.

The gene calls are TRBV9 and TRBJ1-4; a possible D gene is TRBD1 (6 bases). This CDR3 region has 14 residues. Per the germline V gene, CDR1 is SGDLS and CDR2 is YYNGEE. Trimming cost V 0 bases and J 6 bases, with 9 bases left between them. CDR3 coding DNA: TGTGCCAGCAGCGTAGGGGGGGCTGATGAAAAACTGTTTTTT. Translating gives CASSVGGADEKLFF.

This chain connects TRBV5-1 to TRBJ2-7; 10 nucleotides agree with TRBD1. The ends lost 4 bases at V and 3 bases at J; junction bases unmatched: 10. The CDR3 contains 16 residues. Looked up from germline, CDR1 is SGHRS and CDR2 is YFSETQ. In nucleotides, the CDR3 is TGCGCCAGCAGCCCGCAGGGACAGGGGATTAACTACGAGCAGTACTTC. This translates into CASSPQGQGINYEQYF.

The gene calls are TRBV2 and TRBJ2-1; the match to TRBD2 covers 13 bases. The CDR3 runs to 16 residues. Germline V CDR1 and CDR2: SNHLY, FYNNEI. Trimming took 10 bases from V and 8 from J; bases not matched to a gene: 14. Written as DNA, the CDR3 is TGTGCCACTACCCGGACTAGCGGGAGTCGGCCGGATGAGCAGTTCTTC. Amino acid sequence: CATTRTSGSRPDEQFF.

The chain links TRBV18 to TRBJ2-1, with 10 positions matching TRBD2. This CDR3 comprises 15 residues. After removal of 7 bases from V and 2 bases from J, the junction contained 5 bases not matched to a gene. Germline CDR1 KGHSH, CDR2 LQKENI. In nucleotides, the CDR3 is TGTGCCAGCTTACCCACTAGCGGGGCCTACAATGAGCAGTTCTTC. It encodes CASLPTSGAYNEQFF.

The chain couples TRBV11-2 to TRBJ1-5; the D gene is possibly TRBD1 (5 bases). V shed 5 bases and J shed 6 bases, with 11 bases lying between them. CDR1 and CDR2 from the germline V gene are SGHAT and FQNNGV. The CDR3 is 13 amino acids. The CDR3 DNA follows: TGTGCCAGCAGCCCCGGGGGGTCTCAGCCCCAGCATTTT. Translating it yields CASSPGGSQPQHF.

The J gene is TRBJ2-5, the V gene TRBV21-1; the table assigns TRBD1, which was not confirmed against the DNA. TRBV21-1 is assigned pseudogene status. CDR3 length: 15 amino acids. The CDR3 DNA is TGTGCCAGCAGCAAAGACCGACAGGGTGTAGAGACCCAGTACTTC. Translating gives CASSKDRQGVETQYF.

The chain uses TRBV6-1 and TRBJ1-4, with 7 bases aligning to TRBD1. V lost 4 bases, J lost 8 bases, and 4 bases stayed unmatched. Germline V lookup: CDR1 MNHNS, CDR2 SASEGT. The CDR3 loop spans 13 amino acids. The CDR3: CASSGQGGEKLFF. The CDR3 DNA reads TGTGCCAGCAGTGGACAGGGTGGAGAAAAACTGTTTTTT.

The chain joins TRBV2 to TRBJ1-2; possibly TRBD1 for D (5 bases). There are 13 residues in the CDR3. Germline values: CDR1 SNHLY, CDR2 FYNNEI. Trimming took 4 bases from V and 5 from J, leaving 11 bases between them. CDR3 in amino acids: CASSVGAGYGYTF. The CDR3 nucleotides are TGTGCCAGCAGTGTCGGGGCGGGATATGGCTACACCTTC.

This clone is medium-sized (0.01 to 0.1%). The CDR3 protein is CASSEVEGEGEQYF. DNA for the CDR3: TGTGCCAGCAGTGAAGTTGAGGGAGAGGGCGAGCAGTACTTC. The chain combines TRBV2 with TRBJ2-7, with a tentative D call TRBD2 (5 bases). The CDR3 is 14 residues long. Trimming removed 1 base from V and 6 bases from J, with 13 bases in between. Germline CDR1 SNHLY, CDR2 FYNNEI.

The table lists this clone with a count of one. The gene calls are TRBV7-9 and TRBJ2-7; D is possibly TRBD1 or TRBD2 (6 bases each). Trimming pared 8 bases from V and 4 bases from J, leaving 21 bases between. Germline V CDR1 and CDR2: SEHNR, FQNEAQ (reference sequence). This CDR3 comprises 15 residues. This CDR3 reads CASSIEGGIGYEQYF. The CDR3 nucleotides read TGTGCCAGCTCTATCGAGGGGGGCATCGGGTACGAGCAGTACTTC. Looking up the rest from reference TRBV7-9 and TRBJ2-7 gives the full variable domain: DTGVSQNPRHKITKRGQNVTFRCDPISEHNRLYWYRQTLGQGPEFLTYFQNEAQLEKSRLLSDRFSAERPKGSFSTLEIQRTEQGDSAMYLCASSIEGGIGYEQYFGPGTRLTVT.

This chain joins TRBV25-1 and TRBJ1-1; possibly TRBD1 for D (5 bases). This CDR3 has 12 amino acids. V was pared by 6 bases and J by 10 bases, with 15 bases between. Germline V gene data show CDR1 as MGHDK and CDR2 as SYGVNS. In DNA form, the CDR3 reads TGTGCCAGCAGGTTCGAGGGGCTCGGAGCTTTCTTT. This encodes CASRFEGLGAFF. The full variable domain, its missing parts supplied by reference TRBV25-1 and TRBJ1-1, is EADIYQTPRYLVIGTGKKITLECSQTMGHDKMYWYQQDPGMELHLIHYSYGVNSTEKGDLSSESTVSRIRTEHFPLTLESARPSHTSQYLCASRFEGLGAFFGQGTRLTVV.

This chain joins TRBV27 and TRBJ1-1, with 8 bases identical to TRBD1. V gave up 3 bases and J gave up 4 bases; unmatched junction bases: 7. This CDR3 has 15 amino acids. Germline CDR1 reads MNHEY; CDR2 reads SMNVEV (reference sequence). The CDR3 region has the DNA TGTGCCAGCAGTTTTGGTCAGGGGGCAGGCACTGAAGCTTTCTTT. Translating gives CASSFGQGAGTEAFF.

V and J are TRBV6-5 and TRBJ2-2, with 10 bases matching TRBD2. Unmatched junction bases numbered 7, after V lost 4 bases and J lost 5 bases. The germline V gene encodes CDR1 MNHEY and CDR2 SVGAGI. The CDR3 covers 16 residues. The CDR3 region has the DNA TGTGCCAGCAGTTGGGGAACTAGCGGGGAGACCGGGGAGCTGTTTTTT. Its translation: CASSWGTSGETGELFF.

The chain couples TRBV6-5 to TRBJ1-1; a possible D gene is TRBD1 (6 bases). V lost 2 bases to trimming and J lost 6 bases, with 13 bases between them. CDR1 is MNHEY and CDR2 is SVGAGI in the germline V gene. The CDR3 covers 14 residues. Here the CDR3 DNA reads TGTGCCAGCAGTTACACAAACAGGGTCGCTGAAGCTTTCTTT. This codes for CASSYTNRVAEAFF.

This rearrangement joins TRBV9 to TRBJ2-6; 10 bases are shared with TRBD1. The germline V gene encodes CDR1 SGDLS and CDR2 YYNGEE. V lost 4 bases, J lost 4 bases, and 14 bases stayed unmatched. The CDR3 spans 19 residues. CDR3 loop: CASSHAPGQGSFGANVLTF. For the CDR3, the DNA is TGTGCCAGCAGCCACGCACCGGGACAGGGGAGTTTCGGGGCCAACGTCCTGACTTTC.